The 12 T cell receptor beta chains below were found in one sample sequenced in a study of cytomegalovirus exposure and HLA in healthy donors. The PCR made use of 60 Vbeta and 13 Jbeta primers. Only in-frame clones appear in the TCRdb table, and some are missing; sequencing was by immunoSEQ multiplex PCR. The table lists 100,000 to 150,000 clones, more than 65% of them singletons. Source material: PBMCs. The receptors stem from a man younger than 30 in good health and CMV-seropositive.

The rearrangement joins TRBV4-3 to TRBJ1-4; unclear D gene. The germline gives CDR1 LGHNA, CDR2 YSLEER. Deletions cut 3 bases from V and 2 bases from J, with 13 bases between. This CDR3 contains 16 residues. This chain's CDR3 is CASSQGRTTTNEKLFF. The CDR3 DNA reads TGCGCCAGCAGCCAGGGCCGTACAACGACTAATGAAAAACTGTTTTTT.

This chain links TRBV11-2 with TRBJ2-1; 9 bases map to TRBD1. CDR1 and CDR2 (germline): SGHAT, FQNNGV. This CDR3 comprises 14 residues. V trimming: 5 bases; J trimming: 6 bases; junction bases outside the gene matches: 5. CDR3 DNA: TGTGCCAGCAGCCGGACAGGGGAGGGCAATGAGCAGTTCTTC. Translating gives CASSRTGEGNEQFF.

The CDR3 DNA reads as TGTGCCAGCAGCTCAGGGGGTGCGGGTGAGCAGTTCTTC. Amino acids: CASSSGGAGEQFF. The V and J genes are TRBV11-2 and TRBJ2-1, with 7 positions matching TRBD1. Trimming cost V 4 bases and J 9 bases; bases outside gene matches: 6. CDR1 SGHAT and CDR2 FQNNGV come from the germline V gene. The CDR3 sequence is 13 residues long.

This clone was recorded once. The V gene is TRBV12-2, the J gene TRBJ1-1; the table's D call, TRBD1, was not checked against the DNA. TRBV12-2 is classified as a pseudogene. The CDR3 has 15 residues. The DNA for the CDR3 is TGTGCAAGTCGGCCCGCCCCCACAGGGGCTAAGGAAGCTTTCTTT. Residues: CASRPAPTGAKEAFF.

The genes are TRBV6-1 and TRBJ2-7; D not resolved. This CDR3 has 12 amino acids. Trimming stripped 1 base from V and 9 bases from J, with 10 bases between. The germline CDR1 and CDR2 sequences are MNHNS and SASEGT. This CDR3 is CASSEGASRQYF. In DNA, the CDR3 is TGTGCCAGCAGTGAAGGGGCATCACGGCAGTACTTC.

This chain uses TRBV7-2 with TRBJ2-1; no firm D call. Looked up from germline, CDR1 is SGHTA and CDR2 is FQGNSA. This CDR3 is 13 amino acids long. Trimming stripped 2 bases from V and 8 bases from J, with 10 bases between. CDR3 bases: TGTGCCAGCAGCTTATCGACTCAAGATGAGCAGTTCTTC. Translating it yields CASSLSTQDEQFF.

This clone was seen just once. V usage is TRBV5-4 and J usage is TRBJ2-3; TRBD2 aligns across 15 bases. This CDR3 is built from 19 residues. The germline CDR1 and CDR2 sequences are SGHNT and YYREEE (reference sequence). The J segment lost 1 base and the V segment lost 4 bases, leaving 10 bases of the junction unmatched. The CDR3 here is CASSRMGLAGGFGTDTQYF. CDR3 sequence (DNA): TGTGCCAGCAGCCGTATGGGACTAGCGGGGGGTTTTGGCACAGATACGCAGTATTTT.

The chain is built from TRBV10-3 and TRBJ2-2; perhaps TRBD2 as D (7 bases). Germline V gene data show CDR1 as ENHRY and CDR2 as SYGVKD. The V gene lost 8 bases and the J gene lost 3 bases, with 13 bases spanning the gap. CDR3 length equals 14 residues. CDR3 DNA sequence: TGTGCCATCGGGGGCGGGAGAGACACCGGGGAGCTGTTTTTT. Translating gives CAIGGGRDTGELFF.

The gene calls are TRBV6-1 and TRBJ2-5, with TRBD1 identical over 7 bases. The V gene's germline CDR1 is MNHNS and CDR2 SASEGT. V lost 10 bases and J lost 3; bases outside the gene matches: 14. The CDR3 runs to 15 residues. The CDR3 reads CATSQQGLLEETQYF. For the CDR3, the DNA is TGTGCCACCTCCCAACAGGGGTTGTTGGAAGAGACCCAGTACTTC.

J is TRBJ2-7 and V is TRBV7-9, with D possibly matching TRBD2 (5 bases). V was trimmed by 5 bases and J by 1 base, leaving 9 bases between them. The CDR3 is made up of 13 amino acids. CDR1 and CDR2 (germline): SEHNR, FQNEAQ (reference sequence). The CDR3 bases are TGTGCCAGCAGCCTGCGGGTGTCCTACGAGCAGTACTTC. Protein: CASSLRVSYEQYF. The full variable domain, completed using reference TRBV7-9 and TRBJ2-7, is DTGVSQNPRHKITKRGQNVTFRCDPISEHNRLYWYRQTLGQGPEFLTYFQNEAQLEKSRLLSDRFSAERPKGSFSTLEIQRTEQGDSAMYLCASSLRVSYEQYFGPGTRLTVT.

The CDR3 here is CASSLRGKTGEAFF. In DNA, the CDR3 is TGTGCCAGCAGCTTACGGGGAAAGACAGGGGAAGCTTTCTTT. This chain joins TRBV7-2 and TRBJ1-1; 7 bases match TRBD1. Losses at the gene ends were 2 bases for V and 8 bases for J; bases not matched to a gene: 8. Germline V lookup: CDR1 SGHTA, CDR2 FQGNSA. The CDR3 sequence is 14 residues long.

The chain is built from TRBV7-2 and TRBJ1-1; D is possibly TRBD1 (5 bases). Germline CDR1 SGHTA, CDR2 FQGNSA. CDR3 length: 14 residues. The germline V and J ends were trimmed by 4 bases and 2 bases, with 11 bases remaining between them. The CDR3 loop is CASSSSGGNTEAFF. Here the CDR3 DNA reads TGTGCCAGCAGCTCCTCCGGGGGAAACACTGAAGCTTTCTTT.